Below, 18 T cell receptor beta chains from the same sample are listed, as sequenced in a study of cytomegalovirus exposure and HLA in healthy donors. Both 60 Vbeta primers and 13 Jbeta primers went into the PCR. Data came from immunoSEQ multiplex PCR; TCRdb stores just in-frame clones and leaves some out. The sample records about 190,000 clones, roughly 82% being singletons. The sample was PBMCs. All receptors come from a woman aged 50 to 65 in good health and CMV-seropositive.

The gene calls are TRBV13 and TRBJ1-2, with D possibly matching TRBD1 (6 bases). Per the germline V gene, CDR1 is PRHDT and CDR2 is FYEKMQ (reference sequence). V lost 5 bases and J 10 bases, leaving 14 bases between the germline ends. This CDR3 is built from 12 residues. CDR3 coding DNA: TGTGCCAGCAGCGTACAGGGTGATGACTACACCTTC. Residues: CASSVQGDDYTF.

This clone was detected a few times. The chain has TRBV6-6 and TRBJ1-1; D is undetermined. Germline lookup yields CDR1 MNHNY and CDR2 SVGAGI (reference sequence). This CDR3 region has 15 residues. V was cut by 7 bases and J by 5 bases, with 20 bases left in between. DNA of the CDR3: TGTGCCAGCAAGTGGGGAAAGGAGGTAAGGACTGAAGCTTTCTTT. Amino acids: CASKWGKEVRTEAFF.

In this sample, this clone turned up once. The chain joins TRBV5-8 to TRBJ1-1, with TRBD1 matching over 10 bases. Germline assignment: CDR1 SGHTS and CDR2 YDEGEE. Trimming took 0 bases from V and 4 from J; bases not matched to a gene: 3. CDR3 length: 15 amino acids. The CDR3 sequence: CASSLAGTGATEAFF. CDR3 nucleotide sequence: TGTGCCAGCAGCTTGGCCGGGACAGGGGCCACTGAAGCTTTCTTT.

The chain links TRBV7-8 to TRBJ2-7, with a possible D match to TRBD2 (6 bases). There are 17 residues in the CDR3. V lost 5 bases and J 0 bases, leaving 20 bases between the germline ends. CDR1 and CDR2 (germline): SGHVS, FQNEAQ. Written as DNA, the CDR3 is TGTGCCAGCAGCCGAGGAGGGTCGGTTAAAAGCTCCTACGAGCAGTACTTC. It specifies CASSRGGSVKSSYEQYF. Looking up the rest from reference TRBV7-8 and TRBJ2-7 gives the full variable domain: GAGVSQSPRYKVAKRGQDVALRCDPISGHVSLFWYQQALGQGPEFLTYFQNEAQLDKSGLPSDRFFAERPEGSVSTLKIQRTQQEDSAVYLCASSRGGSVKSSYEQYFGPGTRLTVT.

This clone was seen a handful of times. Written as DNA, the CDR3 is TGTGCCAGCAGTTCCTCTAGCGGGGTTATTAATGAGCAGTTCTTC. It encodes CASSSSSGVINEQFF. The chain combines TRBV6-6 with TRBJ2-1; 9 bases are a match to TRBD2. From germline, CDR1 is MNHNY and CDR2 SVGAGI (reference sequence). J was trimmed by 7 bases and V by 4 bases; bases with no gene match: 8. This CDR3 region has 15 residues.

V usage is TRBV4-1 and J usage is TRBJ2-1, with D possibly matching TRBD1 (5 bases). Per germline, CDR1 MGHRA and CDR2 YSYEKL. The V and J ends lost 2 bases and 1 base respectively, with 12 bases between them. The length of the CDR3 is 16 residues. CDR3 sequence: CASSQPGRQSYNEQFF. CDR3 nucleotides: TGCGCCAGCAGCCAACCAGGGCGGCAGTCCTACAATGAGCAGTTCTTC.

The chain combines TRBV9 with TRBJ2-2; 7 bases match TRBD1. This CDR3 has 15 amino acids. J lost 6 bases, V lost 4 bases, and 9 bases had no gene match. The germline V gene encodes CDR1 SGDLS and CDR2 YYNGEE. DNA for the CDR3: TGTGCCAGCAGCCCCCGACAGGGTTCCCCCGGGGAGCTGTTTTTT. Its translation: CASSPRQGSPGELFF.

This sequence joins TRBV27 and TRBJ1-1, with D unclear. Trimming pared 0 bases from V and 4 bases from J, leaving 9 bases between. CDR1 is MNHEY and CDR2 is SMNVEV in the germline V gene (reference sequence). The CDR3 spans 14 residues. The CDR3 loop is CASSLSISGTEAFF. The CDR3 coding sequence is TGTGCCAGCAGTTTATCGATTTCCGGCACTGAAGCTTTCTTT.

This clone was recorded a few times. The rearrangement links TRBV15 to TRBJ2-3; 9 bases agree with TRBD2. Germline V gene data show CDR1 as LNHNV and CDR2 as YYDKDF (reference sequence). This CDR3 has 17 residues. With V trimmed by 1 base and J by 0 bases, 5 bases remained unmatched. CDR3 region: CATSRAGLAGSTDTQYF. The CDR3 DNA reads TGTGCCACCAGCAGAGCTGGTCTAGCGGGGAGCACAGATACGCAGTATTTT.

The rearrangement links TRBV6-5 to TRBJ1-2; D might be TRBD1 (5 bases). This CDR3 region has 13 residues. Germline loops: CDR1 MNHEY, CDR2 SVGAGI. V lost 2 bases and J 8 bases, leaving 12 bases between the germline ends. This CDR3 reads CASSYRGIGGYTF. CDR3 DNA sequence: TGTGCCAGCAGTTACCGGGGGATAGGGGGCTACACCTTC.

The V and J genes are TRBV19 and TRBJ1-1; 7 positions match TRBD1. The CDR3 is made up of 13 amino acids. Germline V gene sequence: CDR1 LNHDA, CDR2 SQIVND (reference sequence). V lost 7 bases and J lost 7; bases outside the gene matches: 9. CDR3 nucleotide sequence: TGTGCCAGTATTGATGACAGGGTGGGTGAAGCTTTCTTT. Protein sequence: CASIDDRVGEAFF.

V and J are TRBV7-3 and TRBJ2-2; a possible D gene is TRBD2 (6 bases). The CDR3 length is 16 residues. V was shortened by 1 base and J by 2 bases, with 11 bases between the two germline ends. Germline CDR1 reads SGHTA; CDR2 reads FQGTGA. The CDR3 is CASSLIGGANTGELFF. The DNA of the CDR3 is TGTGCCAGCAGCTTAATAGGCGGGGCTAACACCGGGGAGCTGTTTTTT.

CDR3 nucleotide sequence: TGTGCCAGCTCACCACTGGAGTCTGCTAATGAAAAACTGTTTTTT. It codes for CASSPLESANEKLFF. J is TRBJ1-4 and V is TRBV18, with unresolved D. This CDR3 has 15 residues. Between the trimmed V and J ends, which lost 1 base and 3 bases, there was a span of 9 bases. In germline, CDR1 is KGHSH, CDR2 LQKENI.

V gene TRBV19 combines with J gene TRBJ1-6; 11 positions agree with TRBD1. Germline V gene sequence: CDR1 LNHDA, CDR2 SQIVND (reference sequence). This CDR3 comprises 14 residues. J gave up 10 bases and V 6 bases, and 5 bases lay outside the gene matches. CDR3 bases: TGTGCCAGTAGCCAGGACAGGGGGCAATCACCCCTCCACTTT. This codes for CASSQDRGQSPLHF.

The chain uses TRBV14 and TRBJ1-5; unclear D gene. The V end lost 4 bases, the J end lost 0 bases, and 4 bases lay between the germline ends. CDR1 is SGHDN, CDR2 FVKESK, per germline. The CDR3 extends over 13 amino acids. In nucleotides, the CDR3 is TGTGCCAGCAGCCCGAGTAGCAATCAGCCCCAGCATTTT. Translated: CASSPSSNQPQHF.

V and J are TRBV20-1 and TRBJ1-2, with D tentatively TRBD1 (6 bases). V was shortened by 5 bases and J by 7 bases, with 11 bases between the two germline ends. CDR3 length: 11 amino acids. The germline V gene has CDR1 DFQATT and CDR2 SNEGSKA (reference sequence). The CDR3 loop reads CSASGVPGYTF. In DNA form, the CDR3 reads TGCAGTGCTTCAGGGGTGCCTGGCTACACCTTC.

The genes are TRBV28 and TRBJ2-1; 8 bases are a match to TRBD2. Germline V gene lookup returns CDR1 MDHEN and CDR2 SYDVKM. There are 16 residues in the CDR3. V dropped 2 bases and J dropped 6; count of bases not matched to a gene: 9. In nucleotides, the CDR3 is TGTGCCAGCAGTTTACAAATAGCGGGGTATTCCAATGAGCAGTTCTTC. This sequence encodes CASSLQIAGYSNEQFF.

This chain uses TRBV7-2 with TRBJ2-1; D is unclear. Germline V gene data show CDR1 as SGHTA and CDR2 as FQGNSA. The CDR3 consists of 14 residues. V lost 1 base to trimming and J lost 7 bases, with 11 bases between them. The CDR3 loop reads CASSLGNPQNEQFF. CDR3 in DNA: TGTGCCAGCAGCTTAGGAAATCCACAAAATGAGCAGTTCTTC.